This T cell receptor (beta chain) was recovered during a study of PD-L1 blockade in urothelial cancer (TCRdb year 2017). For the study in its entirety: All patients started therapy at some point between 2014 and 2016 and received atezolizumab 1,200 mg intravenously every 3 weeks. Blood samples were analyzed at two time points: 3 weeks after treatment start (second dose) and 6 weeks after treatment start. In the same patients, pretreatment tumors underwent whole exome sequencing and RNA sequencing in addition to TCR sequencing. The study was an exploratory multi-omic analysis of somatic, immune and clinical correlates of response to PD-L1 blockade with atezolizumab in urothelial cancer. Blood samples gave median yields of around 150,000 T cells and some 84,000 unique TCRs, along with a median clonality of around 0.08. About 90% of the roughly 30 patients were identified as males with urothelial cancer of bladder origin, and a prior smoking history was reported by 18 of 29 patients. Fewer than ten patients reached durable clinical benefit, while roughly 22 patients did not. Pretreatment tumor samples and matched peripheral blood, collected serially before and after atezolizumab treatment, underwent TCR sequencing. Pretreatment blood TCR-seq was available for twenty-nine patients, at least one posttreatment blood collection was obtained for roughly 24 patients, and tumor TCR-seq was available for roughly 24 patients. An ECOG performance status of 0 or 1 was recorded for the patients, and 0 to 3 prior chemotherapy regimens had been received by the patients. Durable clinical benefit meant progression-free survival longer than 6 months, and TCR features were also tested against progression-free and overall survival. Overall study outcomes, separate from this receptor: A pretreatment peripheral blood TCR clonality below the median was linked to improved progression-free and overall survival. Because the sample size was small (n of about 29) and many exploratory analyses were performed, the results are intended to be hypothesis-generating. At 3 weeks after the start of treatment, tumor-associated TCR clones in peripheral blood had expanded more in patients with durable benefit (n of about 20, p = 0.022).

As to this clone: This receptor's antigen is unknown. The input lacks base qualities; no much larger clone sits a single base away.

The label giving this sample's time point can be read as: pretreatment peripheral blood. A cohort of about 27 patients with locally advanced or metastatic urothelial carcinoma, treated at Memorial Sloan Kettering on a trial protocol, was included. Peripheral blood mononuclear cells were collected from each patient pretreatment and during treatment, giving between 1 and 8 total time points per patient. The Qiagen DNeasy Blood extraction kit was used to purify genomic DNA from total PBMCs and tumor samples. Collected pretreatment and during treatment, PBMCs were isolated and stored as previously described. Each PCR received spiked-in synthetic TCR analog templates so that absolute template abundance could be estimated from read counts. The immunoSEQ assay was used to amplify TCRbeta CDR3 regions from genomic DNA with bias-controlled V and J gene primers. Rearranged TCRbeta segments were sequenced at approximately 20X coverage. The study's own analysis went as follows. Clustering was used to correct sequencing errors, and CDR3s were annotated against IMGT to assign V, D and J genes. Only productive TCRbeta rearrangements were used in downstream analyses, excluding out-of-frame or stop-codon sequences. To compute clonality, Shannon entropy was normalized by the log of the number of unique productive sequences and then subtracted from one. Clones differing between time points or between blood and tumor were identified using Fisher's exact test with Benjamini-Hochberg correction, with an adjusted p below 0.01 applied as the threshold. TCRdb obtained this table from immuneACCESS and retained in-frame rearrangements with V and J assigned. These tables miss some clones; where compared with another copy, unresolved V genes account for less than half of the shortfall, and the remainder is unexplained. V, J and clone size are taken as reported in that table, and D and trimming were inferred from the DNA itself. This sample has about 43,000 clones in its table, and about 84% of those were observed once. Roughly 17% of the sample is in the top ten clones.

Reading the germline V gene gives CDR1 SGHDT and CDR2 YYEEEE. V gives up 4 bases and J gives up 5 bases, and the segment between their germline ends measures 13 bases. There are 14 amino acids in the CDR3, from cysteine to phenylalanine inclusive. Just CDR3 DNA is preserved here, 42 bases in frame from base 1. The starting material was PBMCs, obtained around atezolizumab (anti-PD-L1) treatment. The receptor was isolated from a man in his fifties or sixties with urothelial cancer. The chain links TRBV5-6 with TRBJ2-4; a weak D assignment points to TRBD2 (5 bases agree). CDR3 region: CASSRPGWENIQYF. Read as DNA, the sequence is TGTGCCAGCAGCCGACCGGGGTGGGAAAACATTCAGTACTTC.